The text below deals with one T cell receptor (beta chain). Those CD8+ T cells considered naive were CD45RO-CCR7+CD27+CD95-. In germline, CDR1 is LGHNA, CDR2 YSLEER. The CDR3 spans 14 residues. The sample originates from a study of CXCR3-negative and CXCR3-positive naive CD8 T cells. 5' RACE with UMI labels generated the TRB cDNA libraries. No DNA is given; TCRdb re-called the 5' RACE reads and lists each CDR3 protein once. There are more than 65,000 distinct CDR3 sequences in the sample, with around 1.5% held by the top ten. V gene TRBV4-3 combines with J gene TRBJ1-6; TCRdb calls TRBD1, which cannot be checked without DNA. The sequenced material came from naive CXCR3- CD8+ T cells from blood. Subset meaning: CD45RO-CCR7+CD27+CD95- naive CD8+ T cells lacking CXCR3 (TNR3-). This TCR was recovered from a human donor in good health. Some clones in this sample may be carry-over from other donors' samples. The CDR3 here is CASSQSLENSPLHF.